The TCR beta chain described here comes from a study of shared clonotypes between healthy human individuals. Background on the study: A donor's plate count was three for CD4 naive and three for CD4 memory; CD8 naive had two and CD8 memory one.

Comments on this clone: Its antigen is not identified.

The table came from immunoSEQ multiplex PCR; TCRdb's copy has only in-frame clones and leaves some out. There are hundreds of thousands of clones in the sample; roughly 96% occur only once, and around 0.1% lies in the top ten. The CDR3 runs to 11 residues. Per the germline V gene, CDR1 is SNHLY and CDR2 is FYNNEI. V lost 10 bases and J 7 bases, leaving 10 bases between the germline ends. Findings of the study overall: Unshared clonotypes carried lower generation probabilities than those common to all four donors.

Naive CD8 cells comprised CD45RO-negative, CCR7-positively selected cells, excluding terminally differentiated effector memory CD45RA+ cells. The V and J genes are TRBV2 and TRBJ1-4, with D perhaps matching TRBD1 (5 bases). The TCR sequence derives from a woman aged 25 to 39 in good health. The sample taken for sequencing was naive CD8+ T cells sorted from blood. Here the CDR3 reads CATKGPEKLFF. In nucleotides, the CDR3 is TGTGCCACCAAGGGACCTGAAAAACTGTTTTTT.